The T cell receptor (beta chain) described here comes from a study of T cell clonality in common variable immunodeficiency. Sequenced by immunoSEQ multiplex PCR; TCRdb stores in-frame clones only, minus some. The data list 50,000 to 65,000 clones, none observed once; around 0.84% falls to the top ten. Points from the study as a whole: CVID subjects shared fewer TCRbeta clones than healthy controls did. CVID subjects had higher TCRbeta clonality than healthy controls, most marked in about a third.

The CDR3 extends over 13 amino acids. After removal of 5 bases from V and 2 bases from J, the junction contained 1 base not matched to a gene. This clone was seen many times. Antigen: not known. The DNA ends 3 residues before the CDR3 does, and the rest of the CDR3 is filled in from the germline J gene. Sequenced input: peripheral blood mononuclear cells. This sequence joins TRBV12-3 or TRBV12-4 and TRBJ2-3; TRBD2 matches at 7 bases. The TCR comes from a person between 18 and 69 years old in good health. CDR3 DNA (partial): TGTGCCAGCAGTAGGGACTACACAGATACG. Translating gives CASSRDYTDT. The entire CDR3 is CASSRDYTDTQYF.